A single sample gave rise to the 32 T cell receptor beta chains below, sequenced in a study of cytomegalovirus exposure and HLA in healthy donors (dated by TCRdb to about 2017). Receptors were amplified or captured by the immunoSEQ multiplex PCR assay. A mixture of 60 forward primers for TCR Vbeta segments and 13 reverse primers for TCR Jbeta segments was used in the multiplex PCR. In TCRdb, the immuneACCESS table is reduced to in-frame sequences with V and J assigned. These tables do not hold every clone; where another copy was compared, an unresolved V gene accounts for under half, and the others remain unexplained. The table for this sample lists approximately 150,000 clones; over 60% of them were counted only once. 1.5% to 2% of the sample comes from the top ten. Sequencing was carried out using PBMCs. The receptors originated from a woman between 18 and 29 years old in good health and CMV-seronegative.

The rearrangement links TRBV10-3 to TRBJ1-1; a possible D gene is TRBD1 (6 bases). Trimming left V 4 bases short and J 2 bases short, with 8 bases between. In germline, CDR1 is ENHRY, CDR2 SYGVKD. The CDR3 runs to 13 residues. The CDR3 protein is CAISGTENTEAFF. The CDR3 coding sequence is TGTGCCATCAGTGGGACAGAAAACACTGAAGCTTTCTTT.

The chain recombines TRBV5-6 with TRBJ2-7, with a weak D call TRBD2 (5 bases). V was clipped by 6 bases and J by 3 bases, with 13 bases between them. The CDR3 is 13 amino acids. Germline loops: CDR1 SGHDT, CDR2 YYEEEE. The CDR3 DNA reads TGTGCCAGCACCGGAGGCACAAGCTACGAGCAGTACGTC. As protein: CASTGGTSYEQYV.

V usage is TRBV27 and J usage is TRBJ2-7; D is possibly TRBD2 (6 bases). Germline assignment: CDR1 MNHEY and CDR2 SMNVEV (reference sequence). CDR3 size: 14 residues. Trimming stripped 2 bases from V and 2 bases from J, with 10 bases between. The CDR3 loop reads CASSLKAGTYEQYV. In DNA form, the CDR3 reads TGTGCCAGCAGTTTAAAGGCGGGGACCTACGAGCAGTACGTC.

Regarding this clone: Additional DNA sequences in this sample encode the identical CDR3. The chain links TRBV29-1 to TRBJ1-1, with 7 bases fitting TRBD1. V gave up 7 bases and J gave up 6 bases; unmatched junction bases: 5. Per germline, CDR1 SQVTM and CDR2 ANQGSEA. The CDR3 covers 11 residues. The CDR3 sequence: CSGRDSSEAFF. Written as DNA, the CDR3 is TGCAGCGGTCGGGACAGCTCTGAAGCTTTCTTT.

The gene calls are TRBV6-1 and TRBJ2-1, with 8 bases that match TRBD1. J was trimmed by 6 bases and V by 2 bases; bases with no gene match: 9. Germline-derived CDR1 and CDR2 are MNHNS and SASEGT. CDR3 length: 16 amino acids. The CDR3 sequence: CASSEPPGQGRNEQFF. The CDR3, as DNA: TGTGCCAGCAGTGAACCACCAGGACAGGGTCGCAATGAGCAGTTCTTC.

The genes are TRBV4-3 and TRBJ2-5; the match to TRBD2 covers 11 bases. This CDR3 has 15 amino acids. Per germline, CDR1 LGHNA and CDR2 YSLEER. Trimming took 2 bases from V and 5 from J; bases not matched to a gene: 4. As DNA, the CDR3 is TGCGCCAGCAGCCAACTAGCGGGGGGCGGGGAGACCCAGTACTTC. It yields the protein CASSQLAGGGETQYF.

This chain connects TRBV5-1 to TRBJ2-1, with a tentative D call TRBD2 (5 bases). V was clipped by 1 base and J by 3 bases, with 14 bases between them. The CDR3 covers 16 residues. The V gene's germline CDR1 is SGHRS and CDR2 YFSETQ. The CDR3 here is CASSLRQRSIYNEQFF. The CDR3 DNA reads as TGCGCCAGCAGCTTGAGGCAGCGGTCAATCTACAATGAGCAGTTCTTC.

This sequence joins TRBV5-6 and TRBJ2-7; possible D gene TRBD1, 6 bases. The germline V and J ends were trimmed by 4 bases and 3 bases, with 20 bases remaining between them. The germline V gene has CDR1 SGHDT and CDR2 YYEEEE. There are 16 residues in the CDR3. The CDR3 DNA is TGTGCCAGCAGCGCCGGACAGCGAAAGAAGGTCTACGAGCAGTACTTC. It specifies CASSAGQRKKVYEQYF.

This clone has more than one count but fewer than ten. This chain connects TRBV7-9 to TRBJ1-2; D not certain. The CDR3 has 14 amino acids. The germline V gene encodes CDR1 SEHNR and CDR2 FQNEAQ (reference sequence). Trimming shortened V by 3 bases and J by 7 bases, and 15 bases separated the two germline ends. CDR3 loop: CASSLSQVTGGYTF. CDR3 sequence (DNA): TGTGCCAGCAGCTTGTCTCAGGTTACTGGTGGCTACACCTTC. Full variable domain (outside the CDR3, taken from reference TRBV7-9 and TRBJ1-2): DTGVSQNPRHKITKRGQNVTFRCDPISEHNRLYWYRQTLGQGPEFLTYFQNEAQLEKSRLLSDRFSAERPKGSFSTLEIQRTEQGDSAMYLCASSLSQVTGGYTFGSGTRLTVV.

The chain uses TRBV7-6 and TRBJ1-3, with unresolved D. CDR3 length equals 14 residues. The V gene lost 5 bases and the J gene lost 4 bases, with 12 bases spanning the gap. Germline V gene lookup returns CDR1 SGHVS and CDR2 FNYEAQ. In DNA, the CDR3 is TGTGCCAGCAGCCGAAACACAGACGGAAACACCATATATTTT. Protein: CASSRNTDGNTIYF.

V usage is TRBV28 and J usage is TRBJ1-1; 8 nucleotides line up with TRBD1. CDR1 and CDR2 from the germline V gene are MDHEN and SYDVKM. J gave up 5 bases and V 9 bases, and 5 bases lay outside the gene matches. This CDR3 region has 12 residues. The CDR3 DNA follows: TGTGCCAGTGACAGGGGAGGGACTGAAGCTTTCTTT. It translates to CASDRGGTEAFF.

There are a few counts of this clone. The rearrangement links TRBV4-3 to TRBJ2-7; D might be TRBD2 (5 bases). With 3 bases removed from V and 3 bases from J, the gap between germline ends came to 18 bases. This CDR3 is built from 16 residues. Germline loops: CDR1 LGHNA, CDR2 YSLEER. The CDR3 loop is CASSHTRGSFFYEQYF. Here the CDR3 DNA reads TGCGCCAGCAGCCATACGAGAGGGTCCTTCTTCTACGAGCAGTACTTC.

The chain is built from TRBV7-9 and TRBJ2-7, with 9 bases lining up with TRBD1. The CDR3 runs to 19 residues. The junction had 16 bases not matched to a gene; V was cut back by 1 base and J by 3 bases. CDR1 and CDR2 (germline): SEHNR, FQNEAQ (reference sequence). This CDR3 reads CASSLDGTGKGGGLYEQYV. In nucleotides, the CDR3 is TGTGCCAGCAGCTTAGACGGGACAGGGAAGGGTGGGGGTCTCTACGAGCAGTACGTC.

This clone was recorded once. The same CDR3 is also encoded by other DNA sequences in this sample. This sequence joins TRBV2 and TRBJ1-1; maybe TRBD1 (5 bases). The CDR3 is made up of 13 amino acids. Trimming stripped 3 bases from V and 1 base from J, with 6 bases between. Per germline, CDR1 SNHLY and CDR2 FYNNEI. The CDR3 nucleotides are TGTGCCAGCAGTGATCAGGGGAACACTGAAGCTTTCTTT. It yields the protein CASSDQGNTEAFF.

The rearrangement links TRBV7-8 to TRBJ1-5, with 7 nucleotides matching TRBD1. The CDR3 has 20 amino acids. Germline CDR1 reads SGHVS; CDR2 reads FQNEAQ. Trimming took 5 bases from V and 1 from J; bases not matched to a gene: 20. The CDR3 DNA reads TGTGCCAGCAGCCACCCCAGACAGGGCGCGGTTTGGGAAAGCAATCAGCCCCAGCATTTT. Amino acids: CASSHPRQGAVWESNQPQHF.

The J gene is TRBJ2-3, the V gene TRBV6-5, with no clear D. The germline V gene has CDR1 MNHEY and CDR2 SVGAGI. Trimming cost V 6 bases and J 0 bases, with 7 bases left between them. The CDR3 has 13 amino acids. The CDR3 DNA sequence: TGTGCCAGCAGGGCACCAAGCACAGATACGCAGTATTTT. Its protein product is CASRAPSTDTQYF.

This clone came up a few times. This chain uses TRBV11-3 with TRBJ2-1, with 13 bases fitting TRBD2. The CDR3 extends over 16 amino acids. The V segment lost 4 bases and the J segment 6 bases; nucleotides outside the gene matches: 6. CDR1 is SGHNT and CDR2 is YENEEA in the germline V gene. CDR3: CASSSRTSGSANEQFF. The CDR3 DNA reads TGTGCCAGCAGCTCTAGGACTAGCGGGAGCGCCAATGAGCAGTTCTTC.

The genes are TRBV28 and TRBJ1-2; 8 bases are shared with TRBD1. This CDR3 has 15 amino acids. From germline, CDR1 is MDHEN and CDR2 SYDVKM. Losses at the gene ends were 4 bases for V and 7 bases for J; bases not matched to a gene: 11. CDR3 nucleotides: TGTGCCAGCAGTTCCCCGACAGGGGACCGTTCTGGCTACACCTTC. It is translated as CASSSPTGDRSGYTF.

The chain is built from TRBV11-2 and TRBJ2-5; D unresolved. The germline V and J ends were trimmed by 5 bases and 3 bases, with 13 bases remaining between them. CDR1 is SGHAT and CDR2 is FQNNGV in the germline V gene. This CDR3 is built from 14 residues. The CDR3 here is CASSLNFREETQYF. CDR3 in DNA: TGTGCCAGCAGCCTCAATTTCCGGGAAGAGACCCAGTACTTC.

The rearrangement uses TRBV7-8 and TRBJ2-7; 8 nucleotides line up with TRBD2. This CDR3 comprises 13 residues. V was pared by 6 bases and J by 6 bases, with 7 bases of the junction left unmatched. The germline gives CDR1 SGHVS, CDR2 FQNEAQ. CDR3 in amino acids: CASSPSGRGEQYV. For the CDR3, the DNA is TGTGCCAGCAGTCCTAGCGGGCGGGGCGAGCAGTACGTC.

V usage is TRBV14 and J usage is TRBJ2-1; weak D call: TRBD2 (6 bases). Trimming removed 5 bases at V and 7 bases at J, with 12 bases between. Germline V gene lookup returns CDR1 SGHDN and CDR2 FVKESK. The CDR3 has 13 amino acids. CDR3: CASSYGLFNEQFF. The CDR3 nucleotides are TGTGCCAGCAGCTACGGACTATTTAATGAGCAGTTCTTC.

The rearrangement uses TRBV27 and TRBJ1-2; 9 bases line up with TRBD1. Germline V gene data show CDR1 as MNHEY and CDR2 as SMNVEV (reference sequence). This CDR3 comprises 17 residues. V trimming: 5 bases; J trimming: 5 bases; junction bases outside the gene matches: 15. CDR3: CASSTGTGRGGLYGYTF. Here the CDR3 DNA reads TGTGCCAGCAGTACGGGGACAGGGCGAGGGGGGTTATATGGCTACACCTTC.

There are a few counts of this clone. This chain uses TRBV7-2 with TRBJ1-5; 9 bases fit TRBD1. Losses at the gene ends were 5 bases for V and 4 bases for J; bases not matched to a gene: 6. The CDR3 contains 15 residues. Per germline, CDR1 SGHTA and CDR2 FQGNSA. The CDR3 loop is CASSPGTGRNQPQHF. DNA of the CDR3: TGTGCCAGCAGCCCAGGGACAGGGCGTAATCAGCCCCAGCATTTT.

The chain recombines TRBV29-1 with TRBJ2-1; 7 bases map to TRBD2. The CDR3 runs to 14 residues. Unmatched junction bases numbered 10, after V lost 4 bases and J lost 7 bases. In germline, CDR1 is SQVTM, CDR2 ANQGSEA. CDR3 in amino acids: CSVAGGDGGNEQFF. CDR3 DNA: TGCAGCGTTGCTGGGGGGGACGGAGGGAATGAGCAGTTCTTC.

This chain uses TRBV10-3 with TRBJ2-2; D is possibly TRBD2 (5 bases). The CDR3 loop spans 15 amino acids. Per the germline V gene, CDR1 is ENHRY and CDR2 is SYGVKD. V dropped 3 bases and J dropped 4 bases, with 12 bases sitting between them. CDR3 bases: TGTGCCATCAGTGATGGAGCGGTTAGCACCGGGGAGCTGTTTTTT. Protein sequence: CAISDGAVSTGELFF.

This chain links TRBV6-1 with TRBJ1-5; TRBD1 agrees at 10 bases. The trim removed 6 bases at V and 3 bases at J, leaving 5 bases unmatched. The CDR3 sequence is 15 residues long. CDR1 MNHNS and CDR2 SASEGT come from the germline V gene. The CDR3 coding sequence is TGTGCCAGCAGCGGACAGGGGGGCAACAATCAGCCCCAGCATTTT. It translates to CASSGQGGNNQPQHF.

This chain uses TRBV27 with TRBJ1-2; 7 bases agree with TRBD1. This CDR3 has 13 amino acids. The V gene end was trimmed by 4 bases and the J gene end by 8 bases; junction bases not matched to a gene: 7. Germline CDR1 is MNHEY and CDR2 is SMNVEV (reference sequence). The CDR3 coding sequence is TGTGCCAGCAGTTCCGCTCAGGACAGGGGCTACACCTTC. Residues: CASSSAQDRGYTF.

This sequence joins TRBV27 and TRBJ2-3; 9 positions match TRBD2. Germline assignment: CDR1 MNHEY and CDR2 SMNVEV (reference sequence). The CDR3 consists of 16 residues. Trimming at V came to 10 bases and at J to 1 base, leaving 12 bases not matched to a gene. CDR3 bases: TGTGCCACCACGGCTGTGGCTAGCGGGGGCACAGATACGCAGTATTTT. As protein: CATTAVASGGTDTQYF.

The sample holds one count of this clone. The chain couples TRBV7-9 to TRBJ2-7, with a weak D call TRBD1 (5 bases). From germline, CDR1 is SEHNR and CDR2 FQNEAQ (reference sequence). V was pared by 5 bases and J by 2 bases, with 7 bases between. This CDR3 contains 12 residues. The CDR3 bases are TGTGCCAGCAGCGACAGTCCCTACGAGCAGTACTTC. Its translation is CASSDSPYEQYF.

J is TRBJ2-2 and V is TRBV5-1; 8 bases map to TRBD2. In germline, CDR1 is SGHRS, CDR2 YFSETQ. The V and J ends lost 0 bases and 1 base, in that order; junction bases with no gene match: 8. CDR3 size: 18 residues. This CDR3 reads CASSLGVGLDRNTGELFF. In DNA form, the CDR3 reads TGCGCCAGCAGCTTGGGAGTGGGACTAGACAGGAACACCGGGGAGCTGTTTTTT.

The table lists this clone with a few counts. The chain joins TRBV6-5 to TRBJ1-1; D gene ambiguous. V shed 3 bases and J shed 1 base, with 12 bases lying between them. This CDR3 has 15 amino acids. Germline CDR1 MNHEY, CDR2 SVGAGI. CDR3 coding DNA: TGTGCCAGCAGTTATAACAGACGGGAGAACACTGAAGCTTTCTTT. It encodes CASSYNRRENTEAFF.

The gene calls are TRBV2 and TRBJ2-1; 8 bases map to TRBD2. The length of the CDR3 is 16 residues. CDR1 SNHLY and CDR2 FYNNEI come from the germline V gene. V shed 5 bases, J shed 7 bases, and the junction held 13 bases outside the gene matches. CDR3 sequence reads: CASSPPVSGTVNEQFF. CDR3 DNA sequence: TGTGCCAGCAGTCCCCCCGTTAGCGGGACGGTTAATGAGCAGTTCTTC. The full variable domain, in which reference TRBV2 and TRBJ2-1 provide the parts outside the CDR3, is EPEVTQTPSHQVTQMGQEVILRCVPISNHLYFYWYRQILGQKVEFLVSFYNNEISEKSEIFDDQFSVERPDGSNFTLKIRSTKLEDSAMYFCASSPPVSGTVNEQFFGPGTRLTVL.